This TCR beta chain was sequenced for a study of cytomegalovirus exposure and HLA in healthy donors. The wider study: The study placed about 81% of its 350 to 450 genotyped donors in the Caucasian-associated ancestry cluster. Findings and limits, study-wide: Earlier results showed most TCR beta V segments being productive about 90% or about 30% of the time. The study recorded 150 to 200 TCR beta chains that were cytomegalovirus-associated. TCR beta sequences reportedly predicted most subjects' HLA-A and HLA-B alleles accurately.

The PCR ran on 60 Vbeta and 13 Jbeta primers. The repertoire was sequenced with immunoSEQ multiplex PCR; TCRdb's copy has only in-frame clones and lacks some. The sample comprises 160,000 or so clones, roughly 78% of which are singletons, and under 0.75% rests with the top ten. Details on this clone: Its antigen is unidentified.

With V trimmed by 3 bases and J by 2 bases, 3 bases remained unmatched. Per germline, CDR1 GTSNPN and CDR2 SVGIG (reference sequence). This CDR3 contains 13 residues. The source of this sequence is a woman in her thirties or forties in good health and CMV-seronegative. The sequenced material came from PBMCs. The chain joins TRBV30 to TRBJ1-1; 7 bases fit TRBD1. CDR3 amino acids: CAWRDRSNTEAFF. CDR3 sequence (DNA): TGTGCCTGGAGGGACAGGTCAAACACTGAAGCTTTCTTT. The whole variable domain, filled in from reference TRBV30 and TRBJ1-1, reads SQTIHQWPATLVQPVGSPLSLECTVEGTSNPNLYWYRQAAGRGLQLLFYSVGIGQISSEVPQNLSASRPQDRQFILSSKKLLLSDSGFYLCAWRDRSNTEAFFGQGTRLTVV.